This TCR beta chain was recovered during a study of blood T cell repertoires in COVID-19. Study information: The United States, Italy and Spain were the sources of the acute and convalescent COVID-19 samples. Sample material is recorded as cDNA or gDNA derived from T cells, B-cell-depleted T cells, or PBMCs.

Germline CDR1 and CDR2: LNHDA and SQIVND (reference sequence). J lost 4 bases, V lost 1 base, and 4 bases had no gene match. The CDR3 runs to 15 residues. Original processing notes: Reference gene primer amplification gave estimated nucleated cell counts. Profiled with immunoSEQ multiplex PCR; TCRdb holds only in-frame clones, not every one. V, J and clone size are those of that table, while D and trimming were read from the DNA. The profile shows roughly 260,000 clones, around nine tenths of them singletons. The specimen sequenced was peripheral blood. The chain joins TRBV19 to TRBJ2-1; 7 positions agree with TRBD1. The clonotype comes from a man aged 35 to 55 who had recovered from COVID-19. The CDR3 DNA follows: TGTGCCAGTAGTATAGGGACAGGAGTATACAATGAGCAGTTCTTC. Protein: CASSIGTGVYNEQFF.